Listed here are 24 T cell receptor beta chains from one sample, sequenced in a study of T cell changes during pregnancy in multiple sclerosis. Assay: immunoSEQ multiplex PCR; the TCRdb copy retains only in-frame clones and omits some. The repertoire holds under 60,000 clones, about 89% seen once, with about 9.4% in the top ten. The sequences come from CD8+ T cells from peripheral blood mononuclear cells, collected after pregnancy. Receptors were obtained from a female donor with multiple sclerosis, enrolled in a pregnancy study.

The chain has TRBV10-3 and TRBJ1-2, with TRBD1 as a possible D gene (5 bases). Trimming stripped 4 bases from V and 2 bases from J, with 20 bases between. The germline CDR1 and CDR2 sequences are ENHRY and SYGVKD. The CDR3 covers 17 residues. CDR3 loop: CAISGDPGLGTNYGYTF. The CDR3 bases are TGTGCCATCAGTGGAGATCCAGGGCTGGGAACGAACTATGGCTACACCTTC.

The gene calls are TRBV27 and TRBJ1-1; D perhaps matches TRBD1 (5 bases). The CDR3 runs 13 residues. V lost 5 bases and J lost 1, with 8 bases in between. Germline values: CDR1 MNHEY, CDR2 SMNVEV (reference sequence). The CDR3 sequence is CASSRDRNTEAFF. The CDR3 DNA is TGTGCCAGCAGTCGCGACAGGAACACTGAAGCTTTCTTT.

The rearrangement links TRBV2 to TRBJ1-2; D may be TRBD1 (5 bases). The V and J ends lost 9 bases and 4 bases respectively, with 21 bases between them. Germline values: CDR1 SNHLY, CDR2 FYNNEI. CDR3 size: 15 residues. CDR3 loop: CASLTDIPLFYGYTF. CDR3 coding DNA: TGTGCCAGTCTGACAGACATTCCGCTATTCTATGGCTACACCTTC.

This sequence joins TRBV27 and TRBJ1-5; D remains ambiguous. The CDR3 runs 14 residues. Per the germline V gene, CDR1 is MNHEY and CDR2 is SMNVEV (reference sequence). Trimming shortened V by 9 bases and J by 1 base, and 13 bases separated the two germline ends. The CDR3 bases are TGTGCCAGTTCTCGTGTGGGCAGCAATCAGCCCCAGCATTTT. This encodes CASSRVGSNQPQHF.

In its sample, this clone was seen once. This chain joins TRBV6-5 and TRBJ2-3; D perhaps matches TRBD1 (6 bases). V shed 10 bases and J shed 2 bases, with 16 bases lying between them. From germline, CDR1 is MNHEY and CDR2 SVGAGI. The CDR3 runs 14 residues. Here the CDR3 reads CANPDRSTTDTQYF. In nucleotides, the CDR3 is TGTGCCAACCCGGACAGATCCACCACAGATACGCAGTATTTT.

This chain joins TRBV7-6 and TRBJ2-1; 7 nucleotides align to TRBD2. CDR1 SGHVS and CDR2 FNYEAQ come from the germline V gene. With 0 bases clipped from V and 5 bases from J, the junction kept 4 bases outside the gene matches. The CDR3 sequence is 15 residues long. The CDR3 sequence is CASSLASGVDNEQFF. Here the CDR3 DNA reads TGTGCCAGCAGCTTAGCCAGCGGGGTCGACAATGAGCAGTTCTTC.

This chain links TRBV6-5 with TRBJ2-1, with D maybe TRBD2 (6 bases). From germline, CDR1 is MNHEY and CDR2 SVGAGI. The CDR3 extends over 13 amino acids. The ends were cut back, 2 bases at V and 9 bases at J, with 11 bases in the middle. As DNA, the CDR3 is TGTGCCAGCAGTTACCCGACTAGTCCTGAGCAGTTCTTC. This encodes CASSYPTSPEQFF.

This clone has more than one count but fewer than ten. The genes are TRBV30 and TRBJ1-1; D gene ambiguous. CDR3 length: 13 amino acids. Trimming removed 6 bases at V and 1 base at J, with 12 bases between. Germline values: CDR1 GTSNPN, CDR2 SVGIG (reference sequence). The CDR3, as DNA: TGTGCCTGTACCTTCGGGTGGAACACTGAAGCTTTCTTT. Protein sequence: CACTFGWNTEAFF.

The chain uses TRBV15 and TRBJ2-3; 7 bases agree with TRBD2. Germline CDR1 and CDR2: LNHNV and YYDKDF (reference sequence). This CDR3 spans 16 amino acids. The ends lost 0 bases at V and 2 bases at J; junction bases unmatched: 5. Here the CDR3 reads CATSRELADNTDTQYF. The CDR3 DNA reads TGTGCCACCAGCAGAGAGCTAGCGGACAACACAGATACGCAGTATTTT.

The rearrangement joins TRBV27 to TRBJ1-4; 7 positions match TRBD1. In germline, CDR1 is MNHEY, CDR2 SMNVEV (reference sequence). The CDR3 covers 15 residues. With 2 bases clipped from V and 8 bases from J, the junction kept 8 bases outside the gene matches. The CDR3 region is CASSLATGLGEKLFF. CDR3 coding DNA: TGTGCCAGCAGTTTAGCGACAGGGCTAGGAGAAAAACTGTTTTTT.

J is TRBJ1-6 and V is TRBV13; TRBD1 agrees at 9 bases. V shed 3 bases, J shed 8 bases, and the junction held 2 bases outside the gene matches. The CDR3 has 14 amino acids. Germline CDR1 PRHDT, CDR2 FYEKMQ (reference sequence). In DNA, the CDR3 is TGTGCCAGCAGCTTGGGACAGGGTGATTCACCCCTCCACTTT. Translated: CASSLGQGDSPLHF.

V and J are TRBV11-2 and TRBJ1-4; 7 bases are a match to TRBD1. With V trimmed by 6 bases and J by 5 bases, 9 bases remained unmatched. The V gene's germline CDR1 is SGHAT and CDR2 FQNNGV. The CDR3 has 15 residues. CDR3 in amino acids: CASSHGQDGNEKLFF. The CDR3, as DNA: TGTGCCAGCAGTCATGGACAGGATGGCAATGAAAAACTGTTTTTT.

The chain joins TRBV19 to TRBJ2-7; 9 positions match TRBD1. Germline CDR1 reads LNHDA; CDR2 reads SQIVND (reference sequence). The CDR3 covers 15 residues. Trimming at V came to 7 bases and at J to 6 bases, leaving 13 bases not matched to a gene. CDR3 nucleotide sequence: TGTGCCAGTACCCCCTCATGGGGACAGGGCTCCGAGCAGTACTTC. Its protein product is CASTPSWGQGSEQYF.

Details on this clone: The sample contains more than one DNA sequence encoding this CDR3. The chain joins TRBV5-6 to TRBJ2-1, with TRBD2 matching 7 bases. V shed 0 bases and J 4 bases; nucleotides not matched to a gene: 1. The length of the CDR3 is 14 residues. Germline V lookup: CDR1 SGHDT, CDR2 YYEEEE. CDR3 coding DNA: TGTGCCAGCAGCTTGGGGCGGGGGTACAATGAGCAGTTCTTC. Its protein product is CASSLGRGYNEQFF.

V usage is TRBV27 and J usage is TRBJ2-7, with 9 positions matching TRBD2. J lost 0 bases, V lost 1 base, and 4 bases had no gene match. CDR1 is MNHEY, CDR2 SMNVEV, per germline (reference sequence). The CDR3 has 16 residues. Written as DNA, the CDR3 is TGTGCCAGCAGTTTATTAGCTAGCGGGGCCTCCTACGAGCAGTACTTC. As protein: CASSLLASGASYEQYF.

V usage is TRBV9 and J usage is TRBJ2-2, with 8 bases identical to TRBD2. Losses at the gene ends were 3 bases for V and 6 bases for J; bases not matched to a gene: 19. CDR3 length: 19 amino acids. Looked up from germline, CDR1 is SGDLS and CDR2 is YYNGEE. CDR3 nucleotides: TGTGCCAGCAGCGCCCCTCACAGGGCCGGGGGGGGGCTTGCCGGGGAGCTGTTTTTT. Translated: CASSAPHRAGGGLAGELFF.

The chain links TRBV19 to TRBJ1-2; D gene uncertain. Germline CDR1 is LNHDA and CDR2 is SQIVND (reference sequence). V was pared by 1 base and J by 2 bases, with 14 bases between. The CDR3 consists of 16 residues. CDR3 coding DNA: TGTGCCAGTAGTATAGGCTTTGAGGGCCTAAACTATGGCTACACCTTC. This translates into CASSIGFEGLNYGYTF.

This rearrangement joins TRBV6-5 to TRBJ1-5; no clear D. Trimming removed 6 bases from V and 0 bases from J, with 12 bases in between. The germline CDR1 and CDR2 sequences are MNHEY and SVGAGI. CDR3 length: 15 amino acids. The CDR3 loop is CASRFQRDSNQPQHF. The DNA of the CDR3 is TGTGCCAGCAGATTTCAGAGGGATAGCAATCAGCCCCAGCATTTT.

The chain has TRBV29-1 and TRBJ1-1, with 8 bases matching TRBD1. Germline values: CDR1 SQVTM, CDR2 ANQGSEA. Trimming at V came to 4 bases and at J to 5 bases, leaving 6 bases not matched to a gene. This CDR3 spans 13 amino acids. Here the CDR3 DNA reads TGCAGCGTTGGGGGGACAGGAGGGACTGAAGCTTTCTTT. Translated: CSVGGTGGTEAFF.

The V call is TRBV19, the J call TRBJ2-7; tentatively, D is TRBD1 (6 bases). The germline V gene has CDR1 LNHDA and CDR2 SQIVND (reference sequence). The length of the CDR3 is 15 residues. V was clipped by 4 bases and J by 2 bases, with 15 bases between them. As DNA, the CDR3 is TGTGCCAGTAGTAGTGCTGGACAGCTAGCCTACGAGCAGTACTTC. Its protein is CASSSAGQLAYEQYF.

The rearrangement uses TRBV7-3 and TRBJ2-3; perhaps TRBD1 as D (6 bases). CDR1 is SGHTA and CDR2 is FQGTGA in the germline V gene. V shed 5 bases and J shed 0 bases, with 12 bases lying between them. CDR3 length: 15 amino acids. CDR3 sequence (DNA): TGTGCCAGCAGCGCCGGACAGTTTAGCACAGATACGCAGTATTTT. Translated, it gives CASSAGQFSTDTQYF.

This chain joins TRBV10-3 and TRBJ2-7; 8 bases map to TRBD1. CDR1 is ENHRY and CDR2 is SYGVKD in the germline V gene. Trimming cost V 5 bases and J 3 bases; bases outside gene matches: 6. The CDR3 loop spans 14 amino acids. The CDR3: CAISRGQDIYEQYF. The CDR3 DNA is TGTGCCATCAGTCGGGGACAGGACATCTACGAGCAGTACTTC.

The chain combines TRBV7-8 with TRBJ1-1; TRBD1 might be the D (5 bases). V was trimmed by 5 bases and J by 6 bases, leaving 16 bases between them. In germline, CDR1 is SGHVS, CDR2 FQNEAQ. CDR3 size: 14 residues. CDR3 protein: CASSPSPGGAEAFF. The CDR3 DNA reads as TGTGCCAGCAGCCCCTCCCCGGGGGGTGCTGAAGCTTTCTTT.

This CDR3 reads CASSIRTGGAEAFF. CDR3 bases: TGTGCCAGTAGTATCCGGACAGGAGGCGCTGAAGCTTTCTTT. This rearrangement joins TRBV19 to TRBJ1-1, with TRBD1 matching over 7 bases. The CDR3 loop spans 14 amino acids. V lost 3 bases and J lost 6; bases outside the gene matches: 7. In germline, CDR1 is LNHDA, CDR2 SQIVND (reference sequence).